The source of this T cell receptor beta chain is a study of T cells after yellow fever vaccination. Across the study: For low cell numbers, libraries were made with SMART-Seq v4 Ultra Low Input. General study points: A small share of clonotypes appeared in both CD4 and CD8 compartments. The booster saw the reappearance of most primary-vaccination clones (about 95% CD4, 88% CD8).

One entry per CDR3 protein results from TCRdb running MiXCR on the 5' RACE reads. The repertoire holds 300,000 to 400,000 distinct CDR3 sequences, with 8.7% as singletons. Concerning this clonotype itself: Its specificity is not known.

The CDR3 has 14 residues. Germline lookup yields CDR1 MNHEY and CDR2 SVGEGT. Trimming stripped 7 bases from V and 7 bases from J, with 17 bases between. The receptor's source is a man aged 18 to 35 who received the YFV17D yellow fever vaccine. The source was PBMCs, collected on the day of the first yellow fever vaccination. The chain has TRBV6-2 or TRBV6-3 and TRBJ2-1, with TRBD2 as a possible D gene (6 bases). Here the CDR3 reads CASTFHAGGNEQFF. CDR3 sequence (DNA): TGTGCCAGCACCTTCCACGCAGGAGGGAATGAGCAGTTCTTC.